The 27 T cell receptor beta chains reported below all come from one sample, sequenced in a study of cytomegalovirus exposure and HLA in healthy donors. PCR used 60 Vbeta primers and 13 Jbeta primers. Libraries were prepared by immunoSEQ multiplex PCR; TCRdb keeps only in-frame clonotypes and omits some of them. Seen here are some 90,000 clones, 81% observed once, and the top ten hold about 9.3%. Source material: PBMCs. The receptors shown here come from a human donor in good health.

This chain links TRBV5-1 with TRBJ2-3, with a possible D match to TRBD2 (5 bases). V was trimmed by 5 bases and J by 5 bases, leaving 12 bases between them. Germline CDR1 reads SGHRS; CDR2 reads YFSETQ. This CDR3 comprises 13 residues. The CDR3 DNA follows: TGCGCCAGCAGGGACCCCGGAGGAGATACGCAGTATTTT. Translating it yields CASRDPGGDTQYF.

The V and J genes are TRBV5-6 and TRBJ2-5; D is undetermined. V dropped 0 bases and J dropped 2 bases, with 5 bases sitting between them. CDR3 length equals 13 residues. The germline V gene has CDR1 SGHDT and CDR2 YYEEEE. The chain's CDR3 is CASSLVAQETQYF. DNA for the CDR3: TGTGCCAGCAGCTTGGTAGCACAAGAGACCCAGTACTTC.

This clone was observed a handful of times. The V call is TRBV5-1, the J call TRBJ2-7; 11 bases map to TRBD2. From germline, CDR1 is SGHRS and CDR2 YFSETQ. The J segment lost 0 bases and the V segment lost 7 bases, leaving 12 bases of the junction unmatched. This CDR3 is 17 amino acids long. The CDR3 region has the DNA TGCGCCAGCGCGAGGGCTAGCGGGGGGACGAGCTCCTACGAGCAGTACTTC. This sequence encodes CASARASGGTSSYEQYF.

This chain joins TRBV2 and TRBJ2-2, with 7 bases aligning to TRBD2. Per the germline V gene, CDR1 is SNHLY and CDR2 is FYNNEI. The CDR3 contains 19 residues. Unmatched junction bases numbered 19, after V lost 3 bases and J lost 6 bases. This CDR3 is CASSESSRDYQKNSGELFF. The CDR3 DNA follows: TGTGCCAGCAGTGAGTCCAGCCGGGACTATCAAAAGAATTCCGGGGAGCTGTTTTTT.

V gene TRBV25-1 combines with J gene TRBJ1-5; D call uncertain. Germline CDR1 is MGHDK and CDR2 is SYGVNS. V was shortened by 6 bases and J by 0 bases, with 12 bases between the two germline ends. This CDR3 is built from 15 residues. In nucleotides, the CDR3 is TGTGCCAGCAGCCAGGCCGGGGATAGCAATCAGCCCCAGCATTTT. This translates into CASSQAGDSNQPQHF.

The chain joins TRBV28 to TRBJ1-1; no firm D call. Germline lookup yields CDR1 MDHEN and CDR2 SYDVKM. The V end was cut by 1 base, the J end by 0 bases, with 3 bases between. The CDR3 is made up of 13 amino acids. CDR3 amino acids: CASSLSVNTEAFF. The CDR3 region has the DNA TGTGCCAGCAGTTTATCCGTGAACACTGAAGCTTTCTTT.

V is TRBV2 and J is TRBJ1-4; a possible D gene is TRBD1 (5 bases). Germline V lookup: CDR1 SNHLY, CDR2 FYNNEI. The CDR3 is made up of 13 amino acids. Trimming cost V 7 bases and J 3 bases, with 9 bases left between them. CDR3 region: CASKGNPNEKLFF. The CDR3 DNA follows: TGTGCCAGCAAGGGGAATCCTAATGAAAAACTGTTTTTT. The variable domain in full, with the rest retrieved from reference TRBV2 and TRBJ1-4, is EPEVTQTPSHQVTQMGQEVILRCVPISNHLYFYWYRQILGQKVEFLVSFYNNEISEKSEIFDDQFSVERPDGSNFTLKIRSTKLEDSAMYFCASKGNPNEKLFFGSGTQLSVL.

This clone has just one count. This chain joins TRBV15 and TRBJ2-3, with 7 bases lining up with TRBD2. The V segment lost 3 bases and the J segment 6 bases; nucleotides outside the gene matches: 6. The CDR3 loop spans 14 amino acids. Germline V lookup: CDR1 LNHNV, CDR2 YYDKDF (reference sequence). Here the CDR3 reads CATSRGGSRDTQYF. In DNA form, the CDR3 reads TGTGCCACCAGCAGGGGGGGGTCGAGGGATACGCAGTATTTT.

V usage is TRBV27 and J usage is TRBJ2-5, with D possibly matching TRBD2 (6 bases). Trimming took off 7 bases at V and 2 bases at J, with 20 bases between the two ends. The CDR3 runs 16 residues. Germline V gene data show CDR1 as MNHEY and CDR2 as SMNVEV (reference sequence). The CDR3 region has the DNA TGTGCCAGCAAGGCGGGGACCCCTCTCGGACAAGAGACCCAGTACTTC. The encoded protein is CASKAGTPLGQETQYF.

The chain has TRBV6-5 and TRBJ2-1; D might be TRBD2 (6 bases). This CDR3 is built from 15 residues. The V and J ends lost 5 bases and 2 bases respectively, with 13 bases between them. Per germline, CDR1 MNHEY and CDR2 SVGAGI. The chain's CDR3 is CASSLSGPPYNEQFF. The CDR3 coding sequence is TGTGCCAGCAGTCTGAGCGGGCCACCCTACAATGAGCAGTTCTTC.

The chain recombines TRBV27 with TRBJ1-4; D unresolved. The CDR3 has 13 amino acids. Germline values: CDR1 MNHEY, CDR2 SMNVEV (reference sequence). V lost 0 bases and J 3 bases, leaving 2 bases between the germline ends. CDR3 loop: CASSLSANEKLFF. The CDR3 nucleotides are TGTGCCAGCAGTTTATCCGCTAATGAAAAACTGTTTTTT.

This clone was seen a handful of times. This chain connects TRBV5-1 to TRBJ1-1, with a tentative D call TRBD1 (5 bases). Germline V lookup: CDR1 SGHRS, CDR2 YFSETQ. The CDR3 length is 15 residues. V was trimmed by 0 bases and J by 0 bases, leaving 9 bases between them. For the CDR3, the DNA is TGCGCCAGCAGCTTGGGGGGCCCCCTGAACACTGAAGCTTTCTTT. Protein: CASSLGGPLNTEAFF.

V gene TRBV6-1 combines with J gene TRBJ1-2; D uncertain. CDR3 length: 14 amino acids. From germline, CDR1 is MNHNS and CDR2 SASEGT. V lost 6 bases and J lost 4, with 15 bases in between. The CDR3 DNA is TGTGCCAGCAGGATTACGGACGGGATCTATGGCTACACCTTC. Its translation is CASRITDGIYGYTF.

The V gene is TRBV7-2, the J gene TRBJ1-2, with TRBD1 matching 9 bases. Unmatched junction bases numbered 7, after V lost 2 bases and J lost 6 bases. Germline V gene sequence: CDR1 SGHTA, CDR2 FQGNSA. This CDR3 comprises 15 residues. CDR3: CASSLQPGQGNGYTF. The CDR3 nucleotides read TGTGCCAGCAGCTTACAACCGGGACAGGGAAATGGCTACACCTTC.

The chain is built from TRBV4-3 and TRBJ2-1; TRBD1 might be the D (5 bases). This CDR3 comprises 13 residues. V was cut by 0 bases and J by 10 bases, with 10 bases left in between. Germline V gives CDR1 LGHNA, CDR2 YSLEER. This CDR3 is CASSQDREREQFF. The CDR3, as DNA: TGCGCCAGCAGCCAAGACAGGGAAAGGGAGCAGTTCTTC.

This chain connects TRBV9 to TRBJ1-3; 7 nucleotides line up with TRBD1. The CDR3 runs to 15 residues. Germline V gives CDR1 SGDLS, CDR2 YYNGEE. V gave up 3 bases and J gave up 0 bases; unmatched junction bases: 3. The CDR3 reads CASSAGDSSGNTIYF. The CDR3 bases are TGTGCCAGCAGCGCAGGGGACAGCTCTGGAAACACCATATATTTT.

This clone was found a few times. The rearrangement joins TRBV6-1 to TRBJ1-5; no clear D. The CDR3 runs to 16 residues. V lost 3 bases and J 0 bases, leaving 12 bases between the germline ends. Germline lookup yields CDR1 MNHNS and CDR2 SASEGT. CDR3 nucleotide sequence: TGTGCCAGCAGTGAGTTGACACCCCTTAGCAATCAGCCCCAGCATTTT. Translating gives CASSELTPLSNQPQHF.

This sequence joins TRBV7-2 and TRBJ1-1; D is unclear. Trimming shortened V by 1 base and J by 1 base, and 4 bases separated the two germline ends. Per germline, CDR1 SGHTA and CDR2 FQGNSA. This CDR3 comprises 13 residues. CDR3 loop: CASSLDRNTEAFF. The CDR3 nucleotides read TGTGCCAGCAGCTTAGACAGGAACACTGAAGCTTTCTTT.

The chain recombines TRBV2 with TRBJ1-6, with no clear D. The CDR3 extends over 14 amino acids. The V and J ends lost 5 bases and 7 bases respectively, with 12 bases between them. The germline V gene has CDR1 SNHLY and CDR2 FYNNEI. The CDR3 DNA reads TGTGCCAGCAGTCCTCTCCCGCAGAATTCACCCCTCCACTTT. This sequence encodes CASSPLPQNSPLHF. The whole variable domain, remainder taken from reference TRBV2 and TRBJ1-6, is EPEVTQTPSHQVTQMGQEVILRCVPISNHLYFYWYRQILGQKVEFLVSFYNNEISEKSEIFDDQFSVERPDGSNFTLKIRSTKLEDSAMYFCASSPLPQNSPLHFGNGTRLTVT.

The chain is built from TRBV28 and TRBJ2-7; TRBD2 is a possible D gene (6 bases). The CDR3 covers 17 residues. The V and J ends lost 5 bases and 4 bases respectively, with 24 bases between them. The germline gives CDR1 MDHEN, CDR2 SYDVKM. The CDR3 is CASSGGAAGSGWYEQYF. The CDR3, as DNA: TGTGCCAGCAGTGGAGGGGCCGCGGGAAGCGGGTGGTACGAGCAGTACTTC.

CDR3 region: CACRGTSNIQYF. The CDR3 nucleotides read TGTGCCTGCCGGGGGACCTCAAACATTCAGTACTTC. The V call is TRBV6-5, the J call TRBJ2-4; maybe TRBD2 (6 bases). Germline lookup yields CDR1 MNHEY and CDR2 SVGAGI. Trimming left V 11 bases short and J 6 bases short, with 14 bases between. This CDR3 spans 12 amino acids.

The V call is TRBV28, the J call TRBJ1-2; 7 nucleotides align to TRBD1. The germline CDR1 and CDR2 sequences are MDHEN and SYDVKM. The junction had 10 bases not matched to a gene; V was cut back by 4 bases and J by 8 bases. The CDR3 totals 14 residues. DNA for the CDR3: TGTGCCAGCAGTTCCTCACTAGGGGGCTGGGGCTACACCTTC. Encoded protein: CASSSSLGGWGYTF.

The chain uses TRBV19 and TRBJ1-5; 9 nucleotides agree with TRBD1. After removal of 7 bases from V and 4 bases from J, the junction contained 8 bases not matched to a gene. This CDR3 region has 15 residues. Germline V gene lookup returns CDR1 LNHDA and CDR2 SQIVND (reference sequence). The CDR3 nucleotides are TGTGCCAGTATCCCACAGGGGGCGCGGAATCAGCCCCAGCATTTT. It specifies CASIPQGARNQPQHF.

J is TRBJ2-7 and V is TRBV7-3, with 9 bases matching TRBD2. V trimming: 3 bases; J trimming: 2 bases; junction bases outside the gene matches: 5. The V gene's germline CDR1 is SGHTA and CDR2 FQGTGA. This CDR3 is 15 amino acids long. CDR3 nucleotide sequence: TGTGCCAGCAGCTTCTTCGCGGGAGGGCCCTACGAGCAGTACTTC. Protein sequence: CASSFFAGGPYEQYF.

The chain couples TRBV2 to TRBJ1-1, with D possibly TRBD1 on 6 matching bases. This CDR3 contains 12 residues. The V end lost 8 bases, the J end lost 4 bases, and 11 bases lay between the germline ends. The germline CDR1 and CDR2 sequences are SNHLY and FYNNEI. The CDR3 sequence is CASRQGSTEAFF. CDR3 DNA sequence: TGTGCCAGCCGTCAGGGGTCCACTGAAGCTTTCTTT.

V is TRBV5-5 and J is TRBJ1-1, with D possibly being TRBD1 (6 bases). The CDR3 consists of 14 residues. In germline, CDR1 is SGHKS, CDR2 YYEKEE (reference sequence). V lost 4 bases and J 11 bases, leaving 21 bases between the germline ends. Here the CDR3 DNA reads TGTGCCAGCAGCCTCCTAATAACCGGGACACCGGCTTTCTTT. Its translation: CASSLLITGTPAFF. Variable domain in full (rest from reference TRBV5-5 and TRBJ1-1): DAGVTQSPTHLIKTRGQQVTLRCSPISGHKSVSWYQQVLGQGPQFIFQYYEKEERGRGNFPDRFSARQFPNYSSELNVNALLLGDSALYLCASSLLITGTPAFFGQGTRLTVV.

The chain uses TRBV11-1 and TRBJ2-1, with 7 bases that match TRBD1. Germline V gene sequence: CDR1 SGHAT, CDR2 FQDESV (reference sequence). Trimming removed 1 base from V and 9 bases from J; junction bases left unmatched: 6. The CDR3 contains 14 residues. Written as DNA, the CDR3 is TGTGCCAGCAGCTTAGATGACAGGGTGGGTGAGCAGTTCTTC. Amino acid sequence: CASSLDDRVGEQFF.